These T cell receptor beta chains were read from a single sample in a study of cytomegalovirus exposure and HLA in healthy donors. Generated by immunoSEQ multiplex PCR, the TCRdb table keeps only in-frame clones and is missing some. This sample has fewer than 200,000 clones, with about 80% found just once. The source material was PBMCs. Receptors originate from a young woman in good health and CMV-seronegative. Each CDR3 is given with its conserved first and last residue. The D gene is left open where the match is weak. Clone size appears in some rows only: once, few, many, or a class for an expanded clone.

DNA | CDR3 | D | V | size | J
TGCAGCGTTGAAGATCAACAGGGTAGACCAGAGACCCAGTACTTC | CSVEDQQGRPETQYF | - | TRBV29-1 | - | TRBJ2-5
TGCGCTAGCAGCCAAAGACAGAAGACTAGCGGGGTTTCCTACAATGAGCAGTTCTTC | CASSQRQKTSGVSYNEQFF | TRBD2 | TRBV4-3 | - | TRBJ2-1
TGCGCCAGCAGCCAAGCTGTCCCGGGACAGGGTAACTATGGCTACACCTTC | CASSQAVPGQGNYGYTF | TRBD1 | TRBV4-1 | - | TRBJ1-2
TGTGCCAGTAGTATCACAGTTCATAGCAATCAGCCCCAGCATTTT | CASSITVHSNQPQHF | - | TRBV19 | - | TRBJ1-5
TGTGCTAGTGTCCAGGGTGCGTTCTACGAGCAGTACTTC | CASVQGAFYEQYF | - | TRBV12-5 | - | TRBJ2-7
TGTGCCAGCAGAAGACAGGGAGTGCACACTGAAGCTTTCTTT | CASRRQGVHTEAFF | TRBD1 | TRBV2 | few | TRBJ1-1
TGTGCCAGCACCTTGGGGGGGGGCGCGAGCGAGCAGTACTTC | CASTLGGGASEQYF | - | TRBV7-9 | - | TRBJ2-7
TGTGCCAGCAGCTCACAGGGGGCCAAAAACATTCAGTACTTC | CASSSQGAKNIQYF | TRBD1 | TRBV6-6 | - | TRBJ2-4
TGTGCCACCAGCAGACCCGGGACTAGCTTTTACGAGCAGTACTTC | CATSRPGTSFYEQYF | TRBD2 | TRBV15 | - | TRBJ2-7
TGTGCCAGCAGTTTATACTCGACTAGCGGGAGGAACAATGAGCAGTTCTTC | CASSLYSTSGRNNEQFF | TRBD2 | TRBV28 | - | TRBJ2-1
TGCAGCGTTGAATCCAGCTCCTACAATGAGCAGTTCTTC | CSVESSSYNEQFF | - | TRBV29-1 | - | TRBJ2-1
TGCGCCAGCAGCTTGGACCAGGATGGCTACACCTTC | CASSLDQDGYTF | - | TRBV5-1 | - | TRBJ1-2
TGTGCCAGCAGCAACCGGGTTACTAAGGGGTCTGGGGCCAACGTCCTGACTTTC | CASSNRVTKGSGANVLTF | - | TRBV9 | - | TRBJ2-6
TGTGCCAGCAGAGTCGACAGGGGGAGGGCAGATACGCAGTATTTT | CASRVDRGRADTQYF | TRBD1 | TRBV2 | - | TRBJ2-3
TGTGCCTGGAGTTTGTCAGGGGCGTTTTATGAAAAACTGTTTTTT | CAWSLSGAFYEKLFF | - | TRBV30 | - | TRBJ1-4
TGTGCCAGCAGTTACGCCGGGACAGGGAACTATGGCTACACCTTC | CASSYAGTGNYGYTF | TRBD1 | TRBV6-5 | - | TRBJ1-2
TGTGCCAGCAGCGATTCTCGGGGGGCTAATGAAAAACTGTTTTTT | CASSDSRGANEKLFF | - | TRBV7-2 | - | TRBJ1-4